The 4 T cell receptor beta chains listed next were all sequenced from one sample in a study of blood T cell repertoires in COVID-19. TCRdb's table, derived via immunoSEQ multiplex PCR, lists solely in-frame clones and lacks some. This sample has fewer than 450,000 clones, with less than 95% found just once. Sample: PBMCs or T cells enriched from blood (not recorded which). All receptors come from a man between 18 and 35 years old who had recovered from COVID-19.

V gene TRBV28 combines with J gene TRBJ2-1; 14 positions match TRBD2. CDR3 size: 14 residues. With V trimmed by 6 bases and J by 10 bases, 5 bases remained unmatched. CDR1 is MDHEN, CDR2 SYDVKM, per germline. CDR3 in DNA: TGTGCCAGCAGCTACGGACTAGCGGGAGGCGAGCAGTTCTTC. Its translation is CASSYGLAGGEQFF.

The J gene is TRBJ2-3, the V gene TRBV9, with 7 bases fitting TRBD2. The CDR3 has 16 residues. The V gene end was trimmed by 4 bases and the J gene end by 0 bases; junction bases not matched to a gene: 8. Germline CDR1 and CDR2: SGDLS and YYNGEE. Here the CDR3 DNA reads TGTGCCAGCAGCCCTGCTAGCGGTAGAAGCACAGATACGCAGTATTTT. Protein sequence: CASSPASGRSTDTQYF.

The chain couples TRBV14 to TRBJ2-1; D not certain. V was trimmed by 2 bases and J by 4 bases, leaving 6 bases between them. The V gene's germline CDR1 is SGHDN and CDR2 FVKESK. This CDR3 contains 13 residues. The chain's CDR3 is CASSQQVYNEQFF. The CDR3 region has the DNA TGTGCCAGCAGCCAACAGGTATACAATGAGCAGTTCTTC. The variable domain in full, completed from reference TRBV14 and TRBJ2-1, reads EAGVTQFPSHSVIEKGQTVTLRCDPISGHDNLYWYRRVMGKEIKFLLHFVKESKQDESGMPNNRFLAERTGGTYSTLKVQPAELEDSGVYFCASSQQVYNEQFFGPGTRLTVL.

CDR3 nucleotide sequence: TGTGCCAGCAGCCCCCGCCCCCGGGGGGGCCTTAATGAGCAGTTCTTC. Translation gives CASSPRPRGGLNEQFF. The chain couples TRBV7-9 to TRBJ2-1, with 8 bases lining up with TRBD2. The CDR3 runs to 16 residues. Losses at the gene ends were 5 bases for V and 7 bases for J; bases not matched to a gene: 13. Germline V lookup: CDR1 SEHNR, CDR2 FQNEAQ (reference sequence).